The 9 T cell receptor beta chains in this list originate from one sample, sequenced in a study of T cells in Graves' hyperthyroidism and ophthalmopathy. There were TCR beta CDR3 regions amplified from RNA transcripts. RT-PCR in the first round (using the HTBI primer set) targeted the TCR CDR3. Using its own MiXCR run on the multiplex PCR reads, TCRdb lists one record per CDR3 protein. The profile shows around 210,000 distinct CDR3 sequences, roughly 17% of them singletons. Sequencing was carried out using blood. Receptors originate from a woman aged 45-60 years with Graves' hyperthyroidism.

Many counts were recorded for this clonotype. CDR3 nucleotides: TGTGCCAGCAGAATGACTAGCGGGAGTTTATACGAGCAGTACTTC. It specifies CASRMTSGSLYEQYF. The gene calls are TRBV27 and TRBJ2-7; 12 nucleotides agree with TRBD2. From germline, CDR1 is MNHEY and CDR2 SMNVEV (reference sequence). The length of the CDR3 is 15 residues. The ends lost 6 bases at V and 4 bases at J; junction bases unmatched: 7.

This clonotype was counted a few times. The rearrangement joins TRBV28 to TRBJ2-7; D perhaps matches TRBD1 (5 bases). V lost 2 bases and J 9 bases, leaving 11 bases between the germline ends. CDR1 and CDR2 (germline): MDHEN, SYDVKM. The CDR3 extends over 12 amino acids. In DNA, the CDR3 is TGTGCCAGCAGTTTAAATCAGGGTGCGCAGTACTTC. It specifies CASSLNQGAQYF.

This sequence joins TRBV6-2 or TRBV6-3 and TRBJ1-4; 8 bases align to TRBD1. The V gene's germline CDR1 is MNHEY and CDR2 SVGEGT. The CDR3 is 15 amino acids. V dropped 7 bases and J dropped 4; count of bases not matched to a gene: 8. Here the CDR3 DNA reads TGTGCCAGCACCTGGACAGGGCTTAATAATGAAAAACTGTTTTTT. Protein product: CASTWTGLNNEKLFF.

This clonotype showed up many times. V and J are TRBV27 and TRBJ1-6; D not certain. This CDR3 is 15 amino acids long. The V gene lost 5 bases and the J gene lost 7 bases, with 15 bases spanning the gap. Germline V CDR1 and CDR2: MNHEY, SMNVEV (reference sequence). CDR3 coding DNA: TGTGCCAGCAGTCCGGACGGTTTATGGAATTCACCCCTCCACTTT. Residues: CASSPDGLWNSPLHF.

The chain links TRBV30 to TRBJ1-1, with D possibly being TRBD1 (5 bases). Trimming cost V 1 base and J 2 bases, with 17 bases left between them. The CDR3 has 16 amino acids. Germline V lookup: CDR1 GTSNPN, CDR2 SVGIG (reference sequence). The CDR3, as DNA: TGTGCCTGGAGTGGGCGTGCGGGGGGGGTAAACACTGAAGCTTTCTTT. This encodes CAWSGRAGGVNTEAFF.

V usage is TRBV4-1 and J usage is TRBJ1-5, with a weak D call TRBD1 (5 bases). The CDR3 has 18 amino acids. Germline assignment: CDR1 MGHRA and CDR2 YSYEKL. V was pared by 1 base and J by 0 bases, with 16 bases between. CDR3 coding DNA: TGCGCCAGCAGCCAAGCCAAGCTGAGGGGAAATAGCAATCAGCCCCAGCATTTT. Encoded protein: CASSQAKLRGNSNQPQHF.

This clonotype was found many times. The rearrangement uses TRBV11-1 and TRBJ2-1; 13 positions match TRBD2. Germline CDR1 and CDR2: SGHAT and FQDESV (reference sequence). Trimming cost V 5 bases and J 7 bases; bases outside gene matches: 5. The CDR3 contains 15 residues. CDR3 sequence reads: CASSRLTSGRNEQFF. The CDR3 DNA reads TGTGCCAGCAGCCGATTGACTAGCGGGAGGAATGAGCAGTTCTTC.

This clonotype was seen repeatedly, ten times or more. The chain carries TRBV7-9 and TRBJ2-3; weak D call: TRBD2 (5 bases). V lost 5 bases and J 2 bases, leaving 8 bases between the germline ends. The CDR3 loop spans 13 amino acids. From germline, CDR1 is SEHNR and CDR2 FQNEAQ (reference sequence). The CDR3 coding sequence is TGTGCCAGCAGCGCGAGGGACACAGATACGCAGTATTTT. It translates to CASSARDTDTQYF.

This clonotype came up a few times. This chain joins TRBV11-2 and TRBJ1-6; D ambiguous. Germline CDR1 is SGHAT and CDR2 is FQNNGV. V was clipped by 3 bases and J by 8 bases, with 8 bases between them. The CDR3 covers 13 residues. The DNA for the CDR3 is TGTGCCAGCAGCTTGAAGGGTGATTCACCCCTCCACTTT. Translated, it gives CASSLKGDSPLHF.